Presented here are 30 T cell receptor beta chains from one specimen sequenced in a study of T cell repertoires in cytomegalovirus infection. TCRdb redid the calling of the reads with MiXCR, one entry per CDR3 protein. This table holds roughly 630,000 distinct CDR3 sequences, roughly a quarter found once. The sample was CD8+ T cells from PBMCs. The receptor source for this set is a human donor in good health (CMV status not recorded). Some clones in this sample may be carry-over from other donors' samples.

J is TRBJ2-1 and V is TRBV6-2 or TRBV6-3; TRBD2 matches at 8 bases. From germline, CDR1 is MNHEY and CDR2 SVGEGT. The CDR3 consists of 13 residues. In DNA form, the CDR3 reads TGTGGCACGGGGGGGACTCCCTACAATGAGCAGTTCTTC. Encoded protein: CGTGGTPYNEQFF.

Note on this clonotype: Given a much more abundant clone one base away, this may be a read error. The chain has TRBV7-4 and TRBJ2-7; TRBD1 is a possible D gene (6 bases). CDR1 SGHVT and CDR2 SQSDAQ come from the germline V gene. The CDR3 has 13 amino acids. With 8 bases removed from V and 2 bases from J, the gap between germline ends came to 13 bases. The CDR3 region is CASPGQATYEQYF. As DNA, the CDR3 is TGTGCCAGCCCGGGACAAGCGACCTACGAGCAGTACTTC.

Note on this clonotype: Given a much more abundant clone one base away, this may be a read error. The CDR3 DNA reads as TGTGACAGCAGCCCCTGGGTGACGAACACTGAAGCTTTCTTT. Protein sequence: CDSSPWVTNTEAFF. The J gene is TRBJ1-1, the V gene TRBV7-9; no definite D call. The CDR3 loop spans 14 amino acids. The V gene's germline CDR1 is SEHNR and CDR2 FQNEAQ (reference sequence).

This clonotype was detected a few times. The chain couples TRBV19 to TRBJ1-1, with D unclear. The ends were cut back, 0 bases at V and 0 bases at J, with 14 bases in the middle. The CDR3 contains 17 residues. Germline CDR1 is LNHDA and CDR2 is SQIVND (reference sequence). Written as DNA, the CDR3 is TGTGCCAGTAGTATAGAGGTCCTAGGACCCATGAACACTGAAGCTTTCTTT. This encodes CASSIEVLGPMNTEAFF.

There are a few counts of this clonotype. This rearrangement joins TRBV10-2 to TRBJ2-7, with TRBD2 matching over 7 bases. The CDR3 totals 12 residues. Germline V gene data show CDR1 as WSHSY and CDR2 as SAAADI. V was clipped by 8 bases and J by 6 bases; unmatched bases: 7. Here the CDR3 DNA reads TGCGCCAGCGGGGGGGAGTTCGGCGAGCAGTACTTC. Amino acid sequence: CASGGEFGEQYF.

The chain joins TRBV5-1 to TRBJ2-3, with 9 bases matching TRBD2. Germline loops: CDR1 SGHRS, CDR2 YFSETQ. The J segment lost 2 bases and the V segment lost 4 bases, leaving 14 bases of the junction unmatched. The CDR3 sequence is 18 residues long. CDR3 in amino acids: CASSLRETLAGLTDTQYF. CDR3 nucleotides: TGCGCCAGCAGCCTTCGGGAGACACTAGCGGGCCTCACAGATACGCAGTATTTT.

CDR3 protein: CASPVGGELFF. In DNA, the CDR3 is TGTGCCAGCCCAGTCGGCGGGGAGCTGTTTTTT. This chain joins TRBV5-4 and TRBJ2-2; no clear D. Germline CDR1 reads SGHNT; CDR2 reads YYREEE (reference sequence). The CDR3 loop spans 11 amino acids. V was shortened by 7 bases and J by 7 bases, with 8 bases between the two germline ends.

This clonotype was recorded many times. The gene calls are TRBV7-8 and TRBJ1-2; D may be TRBD1 (5 bases). Trimming removed 1 base from V and 4 bases from J, with 10 bases in between. The germline CDR1 and CDR2 sequences are SGHVS and FQNEAQ. This CDR3 has 14 amino acids. CDR3 loop: CASSLVLGAYGYTF. As DNA, the CDR3 is TGTGCCAGCAGCTTAGTGCTCGGGGCCTATGGCTACACCTTC.

V gene TRBV28 combines with J gene TRBJ2-7; perhaps TRBD1 as D (6 bases). V shed 6 bases and J shed 2 bases, with 17 bases lying between them. CDR1 MDHEN and CDR2 SYDVKM come from the germline V gene. This CDR3 has 15 amino acids. The CDR3 region has the DNA TGTGCCAGCAGCCGGACCGGGACACTTCCCTACGAGCAGTACGTC. Amino acids: CASSRTGTLPYEQYV.

The chain employs TRBV28 and TRBJ1-1; TRBD1 matches 9 bases. J gave up 0 bases and V 3 bases, and 5 bases lay outside the gene matches. Germline V gene lookup returns CDR1 MDHEN and CDR2 SYDVKM. This CDR3 is built from 16 residues. The CDR3 nucleotides read TGTGCCAGCAGTTTGCGGGGACAGGGATTGAACACTGAAGCTTTCTTT. Encoded protein: CASSLRGQGLNTEAFF.

As regards this clonotype: A clone one base away is much larger, so this may be a read error. V usage is TRBV10-3 and J usage is TRBJ2-3, with 7 bases lining up with TRBD1. This CDR3 region has 15 residues. Losses at the gene ends were 6 bases for V and 2 bases for J; bases not matched to a gene: 8. CDR1 is ENHRY, CDR2 SYGVKD, per germline. This CDR3 reads CAIRNTGTVTDTQYF. DNA for the CDR3: TGTGCCATCAGAAATACCGGGACAGTCACAGATACGCAGTATTTT.

This clonotype has only one observation. J is TRBJ2-1 and V is TRBV7-4; the match to TRBD2 covers 14 bases. V was clipped by 11 bases and J by 0 bases; unmatched bases: 0. The germline V gene has CDR1 SGHVT and CDR2 SQSDAQ. The length of the CDR3 is 14 residues. In DNA, the CDR3 is TGTGCCGGGACTAGCGGGGGCTCCTACAATGAGCAGTTCTTC. Translating it yields CAGTSGGSYNEQFF.

At least ten counts were recorded for this clonotype. The J gene is TRBJ1-5, the V gene TRBV7-8; no reliable D call. The V and J ends lost 0 bases and 3 bases respectively, with 6 bases between them. From germline, CDR1 is SGHVS and CDR2 FQNEAQ. The CDR3 extends over 14 amino acids. CDR3 coding DNA: TGTGCCAGCAGCTTAGCAGGCCTCAATCAGCCCCAGCATTTT. Protein sequence: CASSLAGLNQPQHF.

The V gene is TRBV5-1, the J gene TRBJ2-3, with unresolved D. The CDR3 spans 15 residues. CDR1 and CDR2 (germline): SGHRS, YFSETQ. The V and J ends lost 2 bases and 1 base respectively, with 11 bases between them. The CDR3 DNA follows: TGCGCCAGCAGCTTAGAAGACCCCCGCACAGATACGCAGTATTTT. It specifies CASSLEDPRTDTQYF.

This clonotype was counted many times. The DNA for the CDR3 is TGTGCCAGCAGCTTATATATGCCCTCAGGGTACCATCAGCCCCAGCATTTT. It is translated as CASSLYMPSGYHQPQHF. The V and J genes are TRBV7-9 and TRBJ1-5; maybe TRBD1 (5 bases). The germline V gene has CDR1 SEHNR and CDR2 FQNEAQ (reference sequence). V was shortened by 2 bases and J by 5 bases, with 19 bases between the two germline ends. The CDR3 extends over 17 amino acids.

This clonotype has more than one count but fewer than ten. J is TRBJ2-3 and V is TRBV7-9; D is perhaps TRBD1 (5 bases). The CDR3 runs to 11 residues. V was cut by 10 bases and J by 8 bases, with 13 bases left in between. CDR1 is SEHNR, CDR2 FQNEAQ, per germline (reference sequence). The DNA of the CDR3 is TGTGCCACCGATCATAGGGGTACGCAGTATTTT. Residues: CATDHRGTQYF. Full variable domain (rest looked up from reference TRBV7-9 and TRBJ2-3): DTGVSQNPRHKITKRGQNVTFRCDPISEHNRLYWYRQTLGQGPEFLTYFQNEAQLEKSRLLSDRFSAERPKGSFSTLEIQRTEQGDSAMYLCATDHRGTQYFGPGTRLTVL.

This clonotype was counted a few times. The rearrangement links TRBV6-6 to TRBJ2-7, with D perhaps TRBD1 (5 bases). The CDR3 sequence is 13 residues long. Trimming took 3 bases from V and 5 from J, leaving 11 bases between them. Germline V lookup: CDR1 MNHNY, CDR2 SVGAGI (reference sequence). CDR3 bases: TGTGCCAGCAGTTATGACAGCCCACACGAGCAGTACTTC. Its translation: CASSYDSPHEQYF.

This clonotype was observed once. J is TRBJ2-1 and V is TRBV27, with D tentatively TRBD1 (6 bases). The V end lost 4 bases, the J end lost 0 bases, and 10 bases lay between the germline ends. This CDR3 contains 15 residues. Per germline, CDR1 MNHEY and CDR2 SMNVEV (reference sequence). CDR3 nucleotides: TGTGCCAGCAGTTGGGACATGAGCTCCTACAATGAGCAGTTCTTC. This sequence encodes CASSWDMSSYNEQFF.

There are many counts of this clonotype. The chain has TRBV10-3 and TRBJ2-3; 7 bases match TRBD2. Germline CDR1 reads ENHRY; CDR2 reads SYGVKD. The CDR3 consists of 17 residues. The ends lost 4 bases at V and 2 bases at J; junction bases unmatched: 12. DNA of the CDR3: TGTGCCATCAGTGGAATCTTGGTTAGCGGGTCCACAGATACGCAGTATTTT. It translates to CAISGILVSGSTDTQYF.

V gene TRBV13 combines with J gene TRBJ2-7; 10 nucleotides agree with TRBD1. The CDR3 sequence is 15 residues long. V was pared by 3 bases and J by 7 bases, with 9 bases of the junction left unmatched. Germline V gene sequence: CDR1 PRHDT, CDR2 FYEKMQ (reference sequence). CDR3 sequence: CASSFRDRGPPEQYF. Here the CDR3 DNA reads TGTGCCAGCAGCTTTCGGGACAGGGGCCCCCCGGAGCAGTACTTC.

V usage is TRBV28 and J usage is TRBJ1-1; D possibly corresponds to TRBD1 (5 bases). The CDR3 spans 15 residues. Germline CDR1 MDHEN, CDR2 SYDVKM. The ends were cut back, 7 bases at V and 7 bases at J, with 22 bases in the middle. CDR3 amino acids: CASTRTPGLIDEAFF. DNA for the CDR3: TGTGCCAGCACCCGCACTCCGGGACTTATCGATGAAGCTTTCTTT. Drawing the rest from reference TRBV28 and TRBJ1-1, the complete variable domain is DVKVTQSSRYLVKRTGEKVFLECVQDMDHENMFWYRQDPGLGLRLIYFSYDVKMKEKGDIPEGYSVSREKKERFSLILESASTNQTSMYLCASTRTPGLIDEAFFGQGTRLTVV.

This clonotype was picked up a small number of times. V usage is TRBV5-6 and J usage is TRBJ1-1; D might be TRBD1 (6 bases). From germline, CDR1 is SGHDT and CDR2 YYEEEE. V lost 2 bases, J lost 0 bases, and 14 bases lay in between. The CDR3 is made up of 16 amino acids. The chain's CDR3 is CASSFGQGLMNTEAFF. The CDR3 DNA reads TGTGCCAGCAGCTTCGGTCAGGGGTTGATGAACACTGAAGCTTTCTTT. Complete variable domain (other parts from reference TRBV5-6 and TRBJ1-1): DAGVTQSPTHLIKTRGQQVTLRCSPKSGHDTVSWYQQALGQGPQFIFQYYEEEERQRGNFPDRFSGHQFPNYSSELNVNALLLGDSALYLCASSFGQGLMNTEAFFGQGTRLTVV.

This clonotype was observed a few times. The V and J genes are TRBV7-9 and TRBJ2-1; tentatively, D is TRBD2 (6 bases). The CDR3 extends over 13 amino acids. V lost 7 bases to trimming and J lost 8 bases, with 15 bases between them. In germline, CDR1 is SEHNR, CDR2 FQNEAQ (reference sequence). The chain's CDR3 is CASTGTHWYEQFF. CDR3 DNA: TGTGCCAGCACTGGGACTCATTGGTATGAGCAGTTCTTC.

This clonotype was recorded many times. The rearrangement joins TRBV7-9 to TRBJ2-1; the match to TRBD1 covers 7 bases. This CDR3 is 17 amino acids long. In germline, CDR1 is SEHNR, CDR2 FQNEAQ (reference sequence). Losses at the gene ends were 6 bases for V and 6 bases for J; bases not matched to a gene: 17. Here the CDR3 reads CASRNTSPTGSINEQFF. The CDR3 nucleotides are TGTGCCAGCAGGAACACCTCCCCGACAGGGTCTATCAATGAGCAGTTCTTC.

This clonotype was seen a few times. This chain links TRBV14 with TRBJ1-1; 11 bases are shared with TRBD1. Trimming removed 1 base from V and 5 bases from J; junction bases left unmatched: 6. Germline CDR1 is SGHDN and CDR2 is FVKESK. This CDR3 region has 16 residues. CDR3 coding DNA: TGTGCCAGCAGCCAAGCCAGGACAGGGGGCAGAACTGAAGCTTTCTTT. This sequence encodes CASSQARTGGRTEAFF.

This clonotype was observed at least ten times. The genes are TRBV7-6 and TRBJ2-1, with 7 nucleotides matching TRBD2. CDR1 SGHVS and CDR2 FNYEAQ come from the germline V gene. Unmatched junction bases numbered 7, after V lost 5 bases and J lost 3 bases. The CDR3 loop spans 15 amino acids. CDR3 in amino acids: CASSGAGPNYNEQFF. The CDR3 DNA follows: TGTGCCAGCAGCGGAGCGGGACCCAACTACAATGAGCAGTTCTTC. The full variable domain, with the rest looked up from reference TRBV7-6 and TRBJ2-1, is GAGVSQSPRYKVTKRGQDVALRCDPISGHVSLYWYRQALGQGPEFLTYFNYEAQQDKSGLPNDRFSAERPEGSISTLTIQRTEQRDSAMYRCASSGAGPNYNEQFFGPGTRLTVL.

The chain has TRBV2 and TRBJ1-1; D is ambiguous. Between the trimmed V and J ends, which lost 6 bases and 4 bases, there was a span of 18 bases. Germline CDR1 is SNHLY and CDR2 is FYNNEI. The CDR3 is made up of 15 amino acids. Here the CDR3 DNA reads TGTGCCAGCAGCCGATACGGAGGGAGGGCCACTGAAGCTTTCTTT. Encoded protein: CASSRYGGRATEAFF.

This clonotype has a count of ten or more. The chain recombines TRBV20-1 with TRBJ2-7; the match to TRBD2 covers 16 bases. Germline CDR1 is DFQATT and CDR2 is SNEGSKA (reference sequence). The CDR3 contains 16 residues. The CDR3 bases are TGCACCACCCGAGGGACTAGCGGGGGGGTTACCTACGAGCAGTACGTC. Protein sequence: CTTRGTSGGVTYEQYV.

This clonotype was counted a few times. This chain joins TRBV29-1 and TRBJ2-1; no reliable D call. This CDR3 is built from 11 residues. V dropped 5 bases and J dropped 6 bases, with 8 bases sitting between them. The germline gives CDR1 SQVTM, CDR2 ANQGSEA. CDR3 sequence: CSVLIGNEQFF. The CDR3 DNA reads as TGCAGCGTTCTGATCGGCAATGAGCAGTTCTTC.

This clonotype has a handful of counts. This chain uses TRBV9 with TRBJ2-6; the D is unclear. CDR1 is SGDLS, CDR2 YYNGEE, per germline. V shed 0 bases and J shed 0 bases, with 7 bases lying between them. The CDR3 length is 16 residues. This chain's CDR3 is CASSVDVLSGANVLTF. For the CDR3, the DNA is TGTGCCAGCAGCGTAGACGTTCTCTCTGGGGCCAACGTCCTGACTTTC. Together with reference TRBV9 and TRBJ2-6, the CDR3 gives the full variable domain: DSGVTQTPKHLITATGQRVTLRCSPRSGDLSVYWYQQSLDQGLQFLIQYYNGEERAKGNILERFSAQQFPDLHSELNLSSLELGDSALYFCASSVDVLSGANVLTFGAGSRLTVL.